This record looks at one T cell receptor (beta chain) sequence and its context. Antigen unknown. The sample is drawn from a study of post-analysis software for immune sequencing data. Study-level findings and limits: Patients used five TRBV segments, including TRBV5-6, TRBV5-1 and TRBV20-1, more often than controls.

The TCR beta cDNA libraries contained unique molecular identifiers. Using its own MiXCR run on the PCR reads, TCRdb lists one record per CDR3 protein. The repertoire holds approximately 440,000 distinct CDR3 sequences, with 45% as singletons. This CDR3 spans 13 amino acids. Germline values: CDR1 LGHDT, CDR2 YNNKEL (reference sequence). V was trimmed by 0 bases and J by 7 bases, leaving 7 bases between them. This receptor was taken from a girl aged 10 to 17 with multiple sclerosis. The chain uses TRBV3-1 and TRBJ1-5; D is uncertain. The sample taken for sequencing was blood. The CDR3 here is CASSQDPQQPQHF. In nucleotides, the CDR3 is TGTGCCAGCAGCCAAGATCCTCAGCAGCCCCAGCATTTT.